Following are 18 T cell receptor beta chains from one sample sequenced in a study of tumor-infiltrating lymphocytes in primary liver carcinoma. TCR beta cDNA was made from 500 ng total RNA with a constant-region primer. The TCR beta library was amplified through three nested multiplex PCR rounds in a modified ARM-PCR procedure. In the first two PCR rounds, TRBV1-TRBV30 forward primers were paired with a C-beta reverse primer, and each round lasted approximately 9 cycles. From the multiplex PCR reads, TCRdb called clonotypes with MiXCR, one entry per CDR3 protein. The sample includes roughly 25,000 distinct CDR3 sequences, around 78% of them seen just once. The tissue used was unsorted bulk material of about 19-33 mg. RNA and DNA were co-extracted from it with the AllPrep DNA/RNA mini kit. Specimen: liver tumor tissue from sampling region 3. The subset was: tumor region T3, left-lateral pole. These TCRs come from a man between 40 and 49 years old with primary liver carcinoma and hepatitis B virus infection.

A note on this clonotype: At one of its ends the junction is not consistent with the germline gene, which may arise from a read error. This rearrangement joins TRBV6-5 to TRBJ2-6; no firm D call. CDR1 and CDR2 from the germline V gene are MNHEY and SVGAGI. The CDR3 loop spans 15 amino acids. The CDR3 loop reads CAISPNFPGANVLTF. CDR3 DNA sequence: TGTGCCATCAGTCCCAACTTTCCTGGGGCCAACGTCCTGACTTTC.

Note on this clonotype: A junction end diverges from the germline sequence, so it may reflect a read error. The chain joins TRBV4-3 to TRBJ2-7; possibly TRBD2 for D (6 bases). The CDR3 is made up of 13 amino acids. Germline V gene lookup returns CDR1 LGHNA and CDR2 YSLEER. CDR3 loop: CTSSRDWGSEQYF. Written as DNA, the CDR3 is TGCACCAGCAGCCGGGACTGGGGGAGTGAGCAGTACTTC.

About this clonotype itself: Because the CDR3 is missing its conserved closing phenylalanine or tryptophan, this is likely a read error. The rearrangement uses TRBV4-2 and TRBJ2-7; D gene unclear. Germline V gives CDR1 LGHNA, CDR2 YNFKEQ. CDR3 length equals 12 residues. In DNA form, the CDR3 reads TGTACCAGCAGCCAAGGTGCGAACGAGCAGTACTCC. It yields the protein CTSSQGANEQYS.

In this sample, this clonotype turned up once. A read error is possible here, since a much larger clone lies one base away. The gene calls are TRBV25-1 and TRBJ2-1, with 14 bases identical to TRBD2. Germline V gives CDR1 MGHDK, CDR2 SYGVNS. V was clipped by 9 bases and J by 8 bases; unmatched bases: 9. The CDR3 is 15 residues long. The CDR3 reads CASLPGLAGDHEQFF. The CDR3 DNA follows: TGTGCCAGTCTGCCGGGACTAGCGGGAGACCATGAGCAGTTCTTC.

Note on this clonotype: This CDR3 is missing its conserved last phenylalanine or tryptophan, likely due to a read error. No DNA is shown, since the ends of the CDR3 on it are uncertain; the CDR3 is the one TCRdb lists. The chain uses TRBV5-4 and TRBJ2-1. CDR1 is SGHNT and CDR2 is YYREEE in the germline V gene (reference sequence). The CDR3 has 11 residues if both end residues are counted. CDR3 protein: CASSWGNEQFI.

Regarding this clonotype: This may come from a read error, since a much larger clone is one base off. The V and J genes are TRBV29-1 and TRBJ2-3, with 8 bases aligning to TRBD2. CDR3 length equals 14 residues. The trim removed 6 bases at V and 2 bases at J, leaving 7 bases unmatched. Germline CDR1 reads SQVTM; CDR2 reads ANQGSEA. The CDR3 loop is CSVALSGDTDTQYF. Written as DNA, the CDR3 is TGCAGCGTCGCTCTTAGCGGGGACACAGATACGCAGTATTTT.

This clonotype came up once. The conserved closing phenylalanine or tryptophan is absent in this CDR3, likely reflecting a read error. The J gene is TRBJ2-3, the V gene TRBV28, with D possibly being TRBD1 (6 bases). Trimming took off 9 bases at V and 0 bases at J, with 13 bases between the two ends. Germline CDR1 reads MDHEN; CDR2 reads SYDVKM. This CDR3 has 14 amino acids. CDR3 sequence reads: CARRDMTSTDTQYL. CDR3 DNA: TGTGCCAGGAGGGACATGACTAGCACAGATACGCAGTATTTA.

The CDR3 DNA reads as TGCGGCGGACTCATCCAGGGGAAGGAGACCCAGTACTTC. As protein: CGGLIQGKETQYF. This rearrangement joins TRBV29-1 to TRBJ2-5, with D possibly matching TRBD1 (6 bases). Germline assignment: CDR1 SQVTM and CDR2 ANQGSEA. The CDR3 is 13 residues long.

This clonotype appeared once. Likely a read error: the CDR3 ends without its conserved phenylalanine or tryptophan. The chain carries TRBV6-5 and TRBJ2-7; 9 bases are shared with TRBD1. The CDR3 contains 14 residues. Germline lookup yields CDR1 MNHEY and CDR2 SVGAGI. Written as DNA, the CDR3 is TGTACCAGTCCCCCCGGGACAGGGTATAACGAGCAGTACTCC. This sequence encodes CTSPPGTGYNEQYS.

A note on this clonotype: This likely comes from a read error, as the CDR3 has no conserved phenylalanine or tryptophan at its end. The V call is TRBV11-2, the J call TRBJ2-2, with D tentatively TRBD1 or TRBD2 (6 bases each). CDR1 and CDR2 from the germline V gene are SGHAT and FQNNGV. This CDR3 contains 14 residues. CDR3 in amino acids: CGSSLQRGAGELFI. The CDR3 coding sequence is TGTGGCAGCAGCTTACAGAGGGGGGCCGGGGAGCTGTTTATT.

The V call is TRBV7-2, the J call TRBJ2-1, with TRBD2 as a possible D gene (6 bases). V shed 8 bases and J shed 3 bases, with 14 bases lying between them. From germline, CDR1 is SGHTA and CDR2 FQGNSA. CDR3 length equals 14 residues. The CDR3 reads CASLRDLCYNEQFF. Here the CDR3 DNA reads TGTGCCAGCCTCCGGGACTTATGCTACAATGAGCAGTTCTTC.

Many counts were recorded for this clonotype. CDR3 amino acids: CASSPPDGSGYNEQFF. In DNA, the CDR3 is TGTGCCAGCTCACCACCAGACGGCAGCGGGTACAATGAGCAGTTCTTC. This chain links TRBV18 with TRBJ2-1; a possible D gene is TRBD2 (6 bases). Germline V gene sequence: CDR1 KGHSH, CDR2 LQKENI. V was trimmed by 0 bases and J by 4 bases, leaving 13 bases between them. The CDR3 spans 16 residues. The whole variable domain, remainder taken from reference TRBV18 and TRBJ2-1, is NAGVMQNPRHLVRRRGQEARLRCSPMKGHSHVYWYRQLPEEGLKFMVYLQKENIIDESGMPKERFSAEFPKEGPSILRIQQVVRGDSAAYFCASSPPDGSGYNEQFFGPGTRLTVL.

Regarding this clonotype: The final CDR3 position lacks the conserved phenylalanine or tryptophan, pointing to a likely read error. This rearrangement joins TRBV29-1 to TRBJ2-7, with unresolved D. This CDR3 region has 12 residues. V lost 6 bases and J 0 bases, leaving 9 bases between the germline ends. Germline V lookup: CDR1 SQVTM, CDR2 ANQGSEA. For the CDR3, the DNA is TGCAGCGTATTCAGCTACTCCTACGAGCAGTACTTA. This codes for CSVFSYSYEQYL.

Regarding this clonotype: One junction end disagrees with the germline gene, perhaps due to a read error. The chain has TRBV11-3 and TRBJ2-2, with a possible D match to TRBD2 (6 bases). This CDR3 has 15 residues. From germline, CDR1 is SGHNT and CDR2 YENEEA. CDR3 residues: CDRWRLRPITGGLFF. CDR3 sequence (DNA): TGTGACAGGTGGCGCCTTAGACCCATCACCGGGGGGCTGTTTTTT.

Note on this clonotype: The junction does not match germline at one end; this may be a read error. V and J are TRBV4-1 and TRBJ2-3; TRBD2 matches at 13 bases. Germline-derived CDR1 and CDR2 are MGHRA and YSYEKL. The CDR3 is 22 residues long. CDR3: CASSQSPLTSGRRKVSIDTEYF. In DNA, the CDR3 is TGCGCCAGCAGCCAATCCCCACTGACTAGCGGGAGGCGGAAGGTCAGCATAGATACGGAGTATTTT.

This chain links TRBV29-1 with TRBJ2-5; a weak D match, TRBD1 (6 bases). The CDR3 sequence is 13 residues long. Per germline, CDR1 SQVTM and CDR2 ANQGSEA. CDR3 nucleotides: TGCGGCGGCCTCACCCAGGGGATGGAGGCCCAGTACTTC. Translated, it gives CGGLTQGMEAQYF.

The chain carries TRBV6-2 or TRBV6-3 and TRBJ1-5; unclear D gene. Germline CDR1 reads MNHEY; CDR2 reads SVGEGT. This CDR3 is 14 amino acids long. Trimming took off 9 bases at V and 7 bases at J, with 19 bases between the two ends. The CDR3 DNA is TGTGCCAGTAGCAACGGGCAGAGTATCCAGCCCCAGCATTTT. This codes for CASSNGQSIQPQHF.

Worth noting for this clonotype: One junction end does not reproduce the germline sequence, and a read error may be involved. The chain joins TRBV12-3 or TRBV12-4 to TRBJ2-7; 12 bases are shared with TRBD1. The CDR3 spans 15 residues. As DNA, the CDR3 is TGTGCCAGTAGTATCGGGACAGGGGGCCCTTACGAGCAGTGCTTC. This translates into CASSIGTGGPYEQCF.